This TCR beta chain was recorded in a study of cytomegalovirus exposure and HLA in healthy donors (TCRdb year 2017). Broadly, across the study: An earlier analysis of around 600 of the donors reported approximately 300 Gb of sequence data and roughly 100 million unique TCR beta sequences from approximately 180 million T cells. Besides the first cohort of about 730 subjects, a separate validation cohort made up of 120 different subjects was used. To study patterns of TCR occurrence, a later analysis re-analyzed previously published TCR beta repertoires from around 700 donors and added high-resolution HLA genotyping. To predict cytomegalovirus infection status, the study brought together high-throughput TCR immunosequencing, statistical association of individual TCRs with disease status, and machine learning. The later analysis used no new phenotypic data to find candidate immune exposures, relying instead on TCR beta sequences and their occurrence across donors. Every discovery cohort repertoire had been produced on one sequencing platform. Among the approximately 400 genotyped donors, 75% to 90% belonged to the genetic ancestry cluster associated with self-reported Caucasian donors. The study aimed to test whether cataloging public T cell receptors could reveal signatures of past pathogen exposure. Across 398 genotyped donors of the cohort, an average of roughly 230,000 unique TCR beta nucleotide sequences per donor were sequenced, and approximately 17% of those sequences were non-productive. Roughly 300 gigabases of sequencing data and around 90 million unique TCR sequences made up an early release that covered several hundred HLA-typed donors. Four or five DR-DQ haplotypes were handled as single units for association and clustering, since linkage in the cohort was strong. HLA typing covered class I and class II loci at four-digit resolution. A later genetic analysis used genome-wide SNP genotypes for 398 of the 666 donors, treating that subset as a discovery cohort. An earlier analysis of approximately 640 of the donors applied high-throughput TCR beta sequencing to assess whether each TCR beta V gene segment acted as functional or pseudogenic. Donor age, sex, ethnicity and CMV serostatus were compiled together with the repertoire data. Typing coverage varied by locus: roughly 620-640 donors for A, B, C, DRB1 and DQB1; roughly 510 for DQA1; around 570 for DPA1; about 450 for DPB1. The study profiled the T cell repertoires of hundreds of subjects by immunosequencing and related them to cytomegalovirus serostatus.

Relative to germline, V is 5 bases shorter and J is 7 bases shorter, with 17 bases between their ends. Reading the germline V gene gives CDR1 MNHEY and CDR2 SVGAGI. Measured from the cysteine to the phenylalanine, the CDR3 is 14 residues long. The sequence is cut down to CDR3 DNA, 42 bases in frame from base 1. In total, about 650 healthy bone marrow donors made up the cohort. At the time of sampling, all cohort members were nominally healthy, though unrecorded immune exposures were likely present. The donor tested CMV seronegative and was one of the 352 seronegative cohort members. A peripheral blood sample was provided by each donor, and peripheral blood mononuclear cells were used for TCR beta sequencing. The Qiagen DNeasy Blood Extraction Kit was used to extract genomic DNA from the blood cell samples. Libraries were made using the immunoSEQ multiplex PCR assay. The multiplex PCR relied on a mix of 60 forward primers for TCR Vbeta segments and 13 reverse primers for TCR Jbeta segments. The CDR3 region of rearranged TCR beta genes was amplified from genomic DNA by a multiplex PCR assay. On the Illumina HiSeq System, the amplified TCR beta libraries were sequenced as 87-base-pair reads. The study's own analysis went as follows. In a later analysis, 70 million to 95 million unique TCR beta chains were counted across the 500 to 700 repertoires, and around 10 million of these chains were shared by at least two donors. Raw reads were error-corrected and collapsed into unique sequences by a nearest-neighbor algorithm in which closely related sequences were merged to remove PCR and sequencing errors. Alignment of CDR3 sequences to IMGT reference sequences was used to assign V, D and J gene segments. Each retained sequence needed at least a six-nucleotide match to both a V gene segment and a J gene segment. Rearrangements were called productive when the CDR3 lacked stop codons and stayed in frame with V and J; all others were non-productive. Following IMGT convention, CDR3 was defined as the stretch from the second conserved V-encoded cysteine up to the conserved J-encoded phenylalanine. The earlier analysis of about 560 of the donors excluded any sequence lacking an unambiguous match to a single V gene segment. In an earlier analysis of 587 of the donors, a V segment was called functional when productive rearrangements were above 56.7%, and segregating when the standard deviation between donors exceeded 5%. A statistical classification framework was built to diagnose cytomegalovirus status from the catalog of TCR beta chain sequences. A later analysis assigned V and J genes by comparing TCR nucleotide sequences with IMGT/GENE-DB human TR gene sequences. The TCRdist pipeline was used in a later analysis to assign CDR3 sequences and most-parsimonious VDJ recombination scenarios. In a later analysis, each TCR beta chain was defined by its CDR3 amino acid sequence together with its V-gene family, and reads without a unique V-gene family were excluded. A later analysis removed 450 to 600 highly shared, low-generation-probability nucleotide sequences to deal with suspected cross-contamination and a sequencing artifact. In a later analysis, a clonal expansion index for each public chain was calculated from normalized within-repertoire ranks of inferred template counts. Generation probabilities in a later analysis came from a VDJ recombination model fitted to out-of-frame rearrangements, and those results were checked against IGoR. Hypergeometric tests were used in a later analysis to score TCR-TCR, TCR-HLA and TCR-CMV co-occurrence, with a repertoire-size bias correction applied to the TCR pairs. A later analysis estimated false discovery rates by permuting HLA or CMV assignments 20 times. In a later analysis, co-occurring TCRs were grouped with DBSCAN, and TCRdist sequence similarity was added when clustering was performed within HLA-allele-positive subsets. Repertoires with fewer than 30,000 or more than 120,000 public chains were left out of co-occurrence clustering, as were several repertoires with anomalous nucleotide sharing. TCRdb mirrors the immuneACCESS table, restricted to in-frame sequences. Some clones are absent from its copies; in checked studies, under half trace to an unresolved V gene, and the reason for the others is unknown. V and J calls and clone size are those listed in that table; D and trimming were worked out from the DNA. The sample table lists approximately 97,000 clones, 73% of them with a count of one. The top ten clonotypes cover 3% to 4% of the sample.

Details on this clone: Its antigen is not yet known. Base qualities are not recorded, but no much larger clone differs from it by a single base.

Points the paper makes about the study in general: Assigning TCR associations to individual alleles was difficult when HLA alleles, especially DR and DQ, strongly co-occurred. In an earlier analysis of fewer than 750 of the donors, most TCR beta V segments were observed in productive rearrangements about 87% or about 30% of the time, broadly matching IMGT annotations. The study gave a list of roughly 150 TCR beta chains associated with cytomegalovirus. While some public TCRs were present in many individuals, most TCR sequences turned up only very rarely across donors. A later analysis reported that several top co-occurrence clusters appeared linked to parvovirus B19, influenza, CMV and Epstein-Barr virus. Presence/absence analyses assumed roughly uniform sequencing depth across donors, an assumption that may not hold. The 87-base-pair reads could not distinguish some IMGT-functional V segments, including TRBV6-2 and TRBV6-3, so those segments were excluded. Because HLA typing was unavailable for some donors at each locus, only the typed subset was used in association tests. A later analysis found that TCR association rates varied across HLA loci, with DRB1 alleles showing the most associated TCRs and HLA-C alleles the fewest. In a later analysis, HLA-associated TCR beta chains were found to be more clonally expanded and to have lower generation probabilities than equally common non-associated chains. Specific HLA alleles were associated with 15,000 to 20,000 TCR beta sequences at a false discovery rate of 0.05 in a later analysis. According to a later analysis, most CMV-associated TCR beta chains appeared to be HLA-restricted, and the HLA associations seemed to be driven largely by CMV exposure. Correlated functional status among segregating V segments might reflect linkage disequilibrium, but an unknown experimental factor could not be ruled out. A further reported finding was that TCR beta sequences accurately predicted the HLA-A and HLA-B alleles for most subjects in the first cohort. Cytomegalovirus status was reported to be diagnosed by the classifier with high specificity and sensitivity in both the original and validation cohorts. Because counts were too low, seventeen rarely observed V segments, including chromosome 9 orphons, were excluded from the earlier analysis of some 540 of the donors. In this cohort, only TCR beta chains were sequenced, and detectable features were limited by the absence of alpha or paired-chain data. V-gene and J-gene trimming of TCR beta chains was associated with a missense DCLRE1C variant in a later genetic analysis, and the association was replicated in an independent cohort. Immune exposure information for the cohort was limited to CMV serostatus. Compared with the 666-donor mean, donors in an Asian-associated ancestry cluster had fewer N-insertions in productive TCRs, according to a later genetic analysis. Three of the identified cytomegalovirus-associated TCR beta chains were confirmed in vitro to be specific for cytomegalovirus antigens. According to the authors, the approach could potentially be generalized to other disease states and immunological phenotypes. A group of highly shared sequence variants was considered likely to be a technical artifact of the sequencing pipeline.

The receptor chain draws on TRBV6-5 and TRBJ1-2, and perhaps TRBD1 as D gene, on 6 matching bases. Sequencing input: PBMCs. The sequence derives from a man between 35 and 55 years old in good health and CMV-seronegative. The nucleotide sequence reads TGTGCCAGCAGTCCAACAACAGGGTTCGGTGGCTACACCTTC. Its protein is CASSPTTGFGGYTF.